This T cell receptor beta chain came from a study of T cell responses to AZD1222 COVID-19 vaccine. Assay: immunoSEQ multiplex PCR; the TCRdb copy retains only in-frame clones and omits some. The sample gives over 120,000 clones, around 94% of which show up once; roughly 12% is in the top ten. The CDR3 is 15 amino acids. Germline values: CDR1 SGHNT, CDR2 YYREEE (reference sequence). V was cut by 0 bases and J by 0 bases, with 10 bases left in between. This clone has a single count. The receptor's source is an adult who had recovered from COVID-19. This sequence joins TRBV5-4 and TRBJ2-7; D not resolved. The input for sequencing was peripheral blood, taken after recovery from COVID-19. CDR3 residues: CASSLGVSSSYEQYF. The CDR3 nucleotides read TGTGCCAGCAGCTTGGGAGTATCCTCCTCCTACGAGCAGTACTTC.